The rows below give T cell receptor beta chains drawn from one sample of a study of early stage breast cancer tumors. Sequencing used immunoSEQ multiplex PCR; TCRdb keeps in-frame clones, though not all of them. The sample contains just over 50,000 clones, around 78% of which appear only once. Sequenced sample: blood. These receptors all come from a person aged 35 to 50 with breast cancer. CDR3s include the opening cysteine and the closing phenylalanine or tryptophan. The D gene is left open where the match is weak. Some rows have no size entry. The others give once, few or many, or a class for an expanded clone.

D gene | J gene | V gene | clone size | CDR3 protein | CDR3 DNA
TRBD1 | TRBJ1-2 | TRBV5-1 | . | CASSPEQGANYGYTF | TGCGCCAGCAGCCCGGAGCAGGGGGCTAACTATGGCTACACCTTC
. | TRBJ2-7 | TRBV10-3 | . | CAMRRDGSSYEQYF | TGTGCCATGAGAAGGGACGGGAGCTCCTACGAGCAGTACTTC
TRBD2 | TRBJ2-1 | TRBV7-9 | . | CASSLGTSGDNEQFF | TGTGCCAGCAGCTTAGGGACTAGCGGAGACAATGAGCAGTTCTTC
. | TRBJ2-3 | TRBV29-1 | . | CSGGGDTQYF | TGCAGCGGTGGGGGAGATACGCAGTATTTT
. | TRBJ2-2 | TRBV19 | . | CASRGTPNTGELFF | TGTGCCAGTAGGGGTACACCGAACACCGGGGAGCTGTTTTTT
. | TRBJ1-2 | TRBV5-4 | . | CASSGPYGYTF | TGTGCCAGCAGTGGCCCCTATGGCTACACCTTC
. | TRBJ2-3 | TRBV6-6 | once | CASSPPSTDTQYF | TGTGCCAGCAGTCCCCCTAGCACAGATACGCAGTATTTT
. | TRBJ1-1 | TRBV6-5 | few | CASSRMRNTEAFF | TGTGCCAGCAGTCGCATGAGGAACACTGAAGCTTTCTTT
. | TRBJ2-3 | TRBV2 | once | CASSVRTGRDTQYF | TGTGCCAGCAGTGTCCGGACTGGTAGAGATACGCAGTATTTT
TRBD2 | TRBJ2-2 | TRBV29-1 | once | CSVERDGRVTGELFF | TGCAGCGTTGAACGGGATGGGAGGGTTACCGGGGAGCTGTTTTTT
. | TRBJ2-1 | TRBV12-5 | . | CASGLSILGGEQFF | TGTGCTAGTGGGCTTAGTATTCTGGGGGGTGAGCAGTTCTTC
. | TRBJ1-5 | TRBV4-1 | . | CASSHRQNQPQHF | TGCGCCAGCAGCCATCGACAGAATCAGCCCCAGCATTTT
. | TRBJ1-2 | TRBV10-3 | . | CAISGQTYGYTF | TGTGCCATCAGTGGACAGACATATGGCTACACCTTC
. | TRBJ1-2 | TRBV5-1 | . | CASSFDDRKANYGYTF | TGCGCCAGCAGCTTTGATGACAGGAAAGCTAACTATGGCTACACCTTC
TRBD2 | TRBJ2-3 | TRBV5-1 | . | CASSPGLAGLGSDTQYF | TGCGCCAGCAGCCCGGGGCTAGCGGGGTTGGGTTCAGATACGCAGTATTTT
. | TRBJ2-7 | TRBV7-8 | once | CASSLRVYYEQYF | TGTGCCAGCAGCTTGCGGGTGTACTACGAGCAGTACTTC
. | TRBJ2-2 | TRBV7-8 | . | CASSFGDRELFF | TGTGCCAGCAGCTTTGGGGACCGGGAGCTGTTTTTT
. | TRBJ2-5 | TRBV30 | . | CAWRPGRTIQETQYF | TGTGCCTGGAGGCCGGGACGGACAATCCAAGAGACCCAGTACTTC
TRBD1 | TRBJ2-1 | TRBV13 | . | CASSPGQAGGNEQFF | TGTGCCAGCAGCCCCGGACAGGCTGGCGGCAATGAGCAGTTCTTC
. | TRBJ2-3 | TRBV29-1 | . | CSVEEGRKINTQYF | TGCAGCGTTGAGGAGGGGCGCAAAATAAATACGCAGTATTTT
. | TRBJ2-1 | TRBV18 | . | CASSVAYPRHNEQFF | TGTGCCAGCTCAGTTGCCTACCCGAGACACAATGAGCAGTTCTTC
TRBD1 | TRBJ2-5 | TRBV5-1 | . | CASSKTGQTQETQYF | TGCGCCAGCAGCAAAACGGGACAGACCCAAGAGACCCAGTACTTC
TRBD2 | TRBJ2-3 | TRBV7-9 | . | CASSPLRRGRVTDTQYF | TGTGCCAGCAGCCCGCTACGTCGGGGGAGGGTCACAGATACGCAGTATTTT
TRBD2 | TRBJ2-1 | TRBV5-8 | . | CASSLGLADNEQFF | TGTGCCAGCAGTTTGGGACTAGCGGACAATGAGCAGTTCTTC
. | TRBJ1-2 | TRBV19 | . | CASSIWGGTNGYTF | TGTGCCAGTAGTATCTGGGGGGGGACAAATGGCTACACCTTC